One and the same sample provided the 29 T cell receptor beta chains below, sequenced in a study of Graves' ophthalmopathy and Graves' hyperthyroidism. The TCR beta CDR3 regions underwent amplification from RNA transcripts. RT-PCR with HTBI primers came first, then second-round multiplex PCR. TCRdb re-called the multiplex PCR reads with MiXCR, one entry per CDR3 protein. The data show 340,000 or so distinct CDR3 sequences, about 17% seen once. The sample consisted of peripheral blood. These receptors were taken from an adult man with Graves' ophthalmopathy.

This clonotype was recorded many times. This chain uses TRBV6-5 with TRBJ1-5; 9 bases are shared with TRBD1. Germline V lookup: CDR1 MNHEY, CDR2 SVGAGI. Trimming took 6 bases from V and 2 from J; bases not matched to a gene: 5. The CDR3 runs 15 residues. The CDR3 here is CASSKDRGGNQPQHF. The CDR3 bases are TGTGCCAGCAGCAAAGACAGGGGGGGCAATCAGCCCCAGCATTTT.

The sample holds many counts of this clonotype. Because the CDR3 is missing its conserved closing phenylalanine or tryptophan, this is likely a read error. The limits of the CDR3 on the DNA are not certain, so only TCRdb's listed CDR3 is given. V is TRBV20-1 and J is TRBJ2-5; the tabulated D call, TRBD2, remains unverified against the DNA. Germline lookup yields CDR1 DFQATT and CDR2 SNEGSKA (reference sequence). Ends included, the CDR3 has 12 residues. CDR3 loop: CSAWTSGRAHSV.

This clonotype was counted ten times or more. This rearrangement joins TRBV20-1 to TRBJ2-5; 7 nucleotides match TRBD2. The germline CDR1 and CDR2 sequences are DFQATT and SNEGSKA (reference sequence). Germline trimming cut 1 base from V and 5 bases from J; bases unmatched to any gene: 4. The CDR3 extends over 13 amino acids. The CDR3 bases are TGCAGTGCTAGAGCTACTAGCGTCGAGACCCAGTACTTC. Protein product: CSARATSVETQYF.

This clonotype was recorded many times. The chain employs TRBV6-1 and TRBJ1-3; tentatively, D is TRBD1 (6 bases). Germline values: CDR1 MNHNS, CDR2 SASEGT. This CDR3 has 14 amino acids. The V and J ends lost 6 bases and 6 bases respectively, with 15 bases between them. The CDR3 bases are TGTGCCAGCAGACCTACAGGGTTATTAAACACCATATATTTT. It yields the protein CASRPTGLLNTIYF.

Written as DNA, the CDR3 is TGTGCCAGCAGTTACTCGAACCAGTACCAAGAGACCCAGTACTTC. Protein: CASSYSNQYQETQYF. The chain joins TRBV6-5 to TRBJ2-5; D is unresolved. The CDR3 totals 15 residues. In germline, CDR1 is MNHEY, CDR2 SVGAGI. Trimming pared 0 bases from V and 0 bases from J, leaving 8 bases between.

V is TRBV5-1 and J is TRBJ1-2; weak D call: TRBD1 (6 bases). This CDR3 has 14 amino acids. Germline values: CDR1 SGHRS, CDR2 YFSETQ. V shed 0 bases and J shed 4 bases, with 10 bases lying between them. CDR3 protein: CASSLEGGIYGYTF. In DNA form, the CDR3 reads TGCGCCAGCAGCTTGGAGGGGGGAATCTATGGCTACACCTTC.

The chain recombines TRBV28 with TRBJ1-2; no definite D call. V was cut by 5 bases and J by 8 bases, with 12 bases left in between. The CDR3 has 12 residues. CDR1 is MDHEN and CDR2 is SYDVKM in the germline V gene. For the CDR3, the DNA is TGTGCCAGCAGTGAGACGGGTGGGGGCTACACCTTC. This sequence encodes CASSETGGGYTF.

There are many counts of this clonotype. The chain employs TRBV6-4 and TRBJ2-2; TRBD2 aligns across 13 bases. The CDR3 contains 19 residues. Germline V lookup: CDR1 MRHNA, CDR2 SNTAGT. The V and J ends lost 5 bases and 9 bases, in that order; junction bases with no gene match: 18. The CDR3 nucleotides are TGTGCCAGCAGTCCCCCAGCTCGGACTAGCGGGGGAAGGCCACGGGAGCTGTTTTTT. Translation: CASSPPARTSGGRPRELFF.

This clonotype appeared many times. The chain couples TRBV20-1 to TRBJ2-7; weak D call: TRBD1 (5 bases). Trimming stripped 5 bases from V and 2 bases from J, with 19 bases between. Germline CDR1 DFQATT, CDR2 SNEGSKA (reference sequence). This CDR3 has 15 amino acids. The CDR3 DNA follows: TGCAGTGCTTCGAACCGCAAACAGGACCCCTACGAGCAGTACTTC. Protein sequence: CSASNRKQDPYEQYF.

Worth noting for this clonotype: A read error may produce the germline difference seen at one junction end. This chain uses TRBV6-1 with TRBJ2-7; D is unresolved. Per germline, CDR1 MNHNS and CDR2 SASEGT. The CDR3 totals 11 residues. The CDR3 reads CACRNVYEQYF. DNA for the CDR3: TGTGCCTGCAGGAACGTCTACGAGCAGTACTTC.

In its sample, this clonotype was seen many times. The chain joins TRBV2 to TRBJ1-1; 8 bases map to TRBD1. V was pared by 7 bases and J by 4 bases, with 8 bases of the junction left unmatched. The CDR3 is 14 residues long. Germline V CDR1 and CDR2: SNHLY, FYNNEI. The CDR3 protein is CASIRTGRGTEAFF. CDR3 DNA: TGTGCCAGCATTAGGACAGGGAGAGGCACTGAAGCTTTCTTT. Filled out from reference TRBV2 and TRBJ1-1, the complete variable domain reads EPEVTQTPSHQVTQMGQEVILRCVPISNHLYFYWYRQILGQKVEFLVSFYNNEISEKSEIFDDQFSVERPDGSNFTLKIRSTKLEDSAMYFCASIRTGRGTEAFFGQGTRLTVV.

This clonotype showed up many times. The chain carries TRBV28 and TRBJ1-5; D ambiguous. The CDR3 consists of 16 residues. V dropped 0 bases and J dropped 2 bases, with 11 bases sitting between them. Germline V gives CDR1 MDHEN, CDR2 SYDVKM. The CDR3 DNA sequence: TGTGCCAGCAGTTTATGGTCTGGGTTCGGCAATCAGCCCCAGCATTTT. Translating it yields CASSLWSGFGNQPQHF.

This clonotype was counted at least ten times. Germline is not matched at one junction end, which may reflect a read error. This chain connects TRBV28 to TRBJ1-6; 10 nucleotides line up with TRBD1. This CDR3 is built from 14 residues. Germline lookup yields CDR1 MDHEN and CDR2 SYDVKM. CDR3 nucleotides: TGTGCCAGCAGTTCGGGACAGGGGCCAGGCCACAGCCCATTT. It yields the protein CASSSGQGPGHSPF.

This clonotype was seen many times. The CDR3 loop is CASSLGLAVETQYF. Here the CDR3 DNA reads TGTGCCAGCAGCCTTGGACTAGCGGTGGAGACCCAGTACTTC. V gene TRBV14 combines with J gene TRBJ2-5; 10 bases fit TRBD2. The trim removed 4 bases at V and 5 bases at J, leaving 4 bases unmatched. The germline gives CDR1 SGHDN, CDR2 FVKESK. CDR3 length equals 14 residues. Drawing the rest from reference TRBV14 and TRBJ2-5, the complete variable domain is EAGVTQFPSHSVIEKGQTVTLRCDPISGHDNLYWYRRVMGKEIKFLLHFVKESKQDESGMPNNRFLAERTGGTYSTLKVQPAELEDSGVYFCASSLGLAVETQYFGPGTRLLVL.

This clonotype was picked up many times. The rearrangement uses TRBV6-1 and TRBJ2-7; a weak D match, TRBD1 (6 bases). Germline V lookup: CDR1 MNHNS, CDR2 SASEGT. Trimming removed 7 bases from V and 2 bases from J, with 12 bases in between. CDR3 length equals 13 residues. This CDR3 reads CASTRDTAYEQYF. The CDR3 DNA is TGTGCCAGCACCCGGGACACAGCCTACGAGCAGTACTTC.

V is TRBV20-1 and J is TRBJ2-7; 9 bases agree with TRBD2. With 6 bases clipped from V and 2 bases from J, the junction kept 11 bases outside the gene matches. The CDR3 is 15 residues long. Germline V gene lookup returns CDR1 DFQATT and CDR2 SNEGSKA (reference sequence). CDR3 sequence reads: CSAPGREGGAYEQYF. Here the CDR3 DNA reads TGCAGTGCCCCAGGGCGGGAGGGGGGCGCCTACGAGCAGTACTTC.

This clonotype was recorded many times. The chain couples TRBV15 to TRBJ2-7; 7 nucleotides line up with TRBD1. V lost 1 base, J lost 2 bases, and 5 bases stayed unmatched. Per the germline V gene, CDR1 is LNHNV and CDR2 is YYDKDF (reference sequence). The CDR3 contains 15 residues. The CDR3 protein is CATSRGTGQPYEQYF. CDR3 coding DNA: TGTGCCACCAGCAGAGGGACGGGACAGCCCTACGAGCAGTACTTC.

This sequence joins TRBV27 and TRBJ1-1; no reliable D call. Germline-derived CDR1 and CDR2 are MNHEY and SMNVEV (reference sequence). The V end was cut by 7 bases, the J end by 1 base, with 10 bases between. This CDR3 comprises 13 residues. As DNA, the CDR3 is TGTGCCAGCATCGAGTGGGGGAACACTGAAGCTTTCTTT. Translating gives CASIEWGNTEAFF.

At least ten counts were recorded for this clonotype. This may come from a read error, since a much larger clone is one base off. The chain links TRBV6-2 or TRBV6-3 to TRBJ2-7; no firm D call. Germline V lookup: CDR1 MNHEY, CDR2 SVGEGT. CDR3 size: 13 residues. The CDR3 loop is CASSHSLAYEQYF. The DNA of the CDR3 is TGTGCCAGCAGTCACTCCCTAGCCTACGAGCAGTACTTC.

This clonotype appeared many times. The V call is TRBV5-1, the J call TRBJ1-3; a weak D match, TRBD1 (6 bases). The CDR3 covers 16 residues. Trimming removed 4 bases from V and 1 base from J, with 15 bases in between. The germline CDR1 and CDR2 sequences are SGHRS and YFSETQ. The CDR3, as DNA: TGCGCCAGCAGCCCCTCAGGGGCAGGGTCTGGAAACACCATATATTTT. Translation gives CASSPSGAGSGNTIYF.

The chain joins TRBV11-1 to TRBJ2-7; 7 bases match TRBD1. The CDR3 is made up of 17 amino acids. CDR1 and CDR2 (germline): SGHAT, FQDESV (reference sequence). Germline trimming cut 1 base from V and 1 base from J; bases unmatched to any gene: 10. CDR3 sequence reads: CASSLGDGTESSYEQYF. For the CDR3, the DNA is TGTGCCAGCAGCTTAGGAGACGGGACAGAAAGTTCCTACGAGCAGTACTTC. The full variable domain, rest sourced from reference TRBV11-1 and TRBJ2-7, is EAEVAQSPRYKITEKSQAVAFWCDPISGHATLYWYRQILGQGPELLVQFQDESVVDDSQLPKDRFSAERLKGVDSTLKIQPAELGDSAMYLCASSLGDGTESSYEQYFGPGTRLTVT.

V usage is TRBV15 and J usage is TRBJ2-7; 10 nucleotides align to TRBD2. The CDR3 extends over 16 amino acids. With V trimmed by 3 bases and J by 0 bases, 5 bases remained unmatched. Germline V CDR1 and CDR2: LNHNV, YYDKDF (reference sequence). CDR3 nucleotide sequence: TGTGCCACCAGCAGGCTTAGCGGGGGGAGCTCCTACGAGCAGTACTTC. Residues: CATSRLSGGSSYEQYF.

The chain recombines TRBV7-2 with TRBJ1-6; 9 bases match TRBD1. CDR1 is SGHTA and CDR2 is FQGNSA in the germline V gene. CDR3 size: 15 residues. J lost 6 bases, V lost 1 base, and 1 base had no gene match. The DNA for the CDR3 is TGTGCCAGCAGCTTAGGACAGGGGGGTAATTCACCCCTCCACTTT. As protein: CASSLGQGGNSPLHF.

The J gene is TRBJ1-1, the V gene TRBV6-1; D remains ambiguous. Per germline, CDR1 MNHNS and CDR2 SASEGT. V was cut by 4 bases and J by 1 base, with 16 bases left in between. The CDR3 consists of 16 residues. The CDR3 nucleotides read TGTGCCAGCAGTGTATATCCGAGGCACCCGAACACTGAAGCTTTCTTT. This translates into CASSVYPRHPNTEAFF.

The J gene is TRBJ2-5, the V gene TRBV28; 7 bases agree with TRBD1. The better agreement between TRBJ2-7 and the DNA end casts doubt on the J call. The CDR3 spans 15 residues. CDR1 MDHEN and CDR2 SYDVKM come from the germline V gene. Here the CDR3 reads CASSLKGRDSYEQYF. The DNA of the CDR3 is TGTGCCAGCAGTTTAAAGGGCCGGGACAGCTACGAGCAGTACTTC.

The chain combines TRBV12-3 or TRBV12-4 with TRBJ1-6; D is perhaps TRBD1 (6 bases). V was cut by 1 base and J by 0 bases, with 10 bases left in between. The CDR3 runs 17 residues. CDR3 in amino acids: CASSLVQGPSYNSPLHF. CDR3 DNA sequence: TGTGCCAGCAGTTTAGTACAGGGTCCCTCCTATAATTCACCCCTCCACTTT.

This clonotype has ten or more counts. The chain recombines TRBV20-1 with TRBJ1-6, with D maybe TRBD1 (6 bases). The V gene's germline CDR1 is DFQATT and CDR2 SNEGSKA (reference sequence). CDR3 length: 15 residues. Between the trimmed V and J ends, which lost 0 bases and 10 bases, there was a span of 16 bases. CDR3 amino acids: CSARDLEGGRSPLHF. For the CDR3, the DNA is TGCAGTGCTAGAGACTTGGAGGGGGGGAGGTCACCCCTCCACTTT.

This clonotype has at least ten counts. The chain has TRBV5-4 and TRBJ2-4; D remains unclear. The CDR3 is made up of 11 amino acids. Trimming removed 4 bases at V and 8 bases at J, with 7 bases between. Germline V gene lookup returns CDR1 SGHNT and CDR2 YYREEE (reference sequence). The CDR3 is CASSPGDIQYF. The CDR3 DNA reads as TGTGCCAGCAGCCCCGGTGACATTCAGTACTTC.

This clonotype was seen repeatedly, ten times or more. The junction departs from the called germline gene at one end, perhaps through a read error. The rearrangement joins TRBV6-2 or TRBV6-3 to TRBJ2-4; TRBD2 matches at 8 bases. The CDR3 covers 11 residues. Per the germline V gene, CDR1 is MNHEY and CDR2 is SVGEGT. The CDR3: CASSSGRDGIF. CDR3 bases: TGTGCCAGCAGTAGCGGGAGAGACGGAATCTTC.